The present TCR beta chain was sequenced within a study of Ad26.COV2.S vaccination and SARS-CoV-2 variants. Study in general: Vaccine-arm donor from the placebo-controlled COV1001 Ad26.COV2.S trial.

The treatment here: some 20 received Ad26.COV2.S at low or high dose, single or two shots; 5 received placebo; per-sample allocation not given. Samples came from day 63 after the first vaccine or placebo injection. V lost 0 bases to trimming and J lost 1 base, with 11 bases between them. Germline V lookup: CDR1 SGHDT, CDR2 YYEEEE. This CDR3 contains 15 residues. The data were produced by immunoSEQ multiplex PCR, yet TCRdb's version contains in-frame clones alone and is incomplete. The data contain fewer than 600,000 clones, around 89% of them singletons. This clone has only one observation. This clonotype was sampled from a person between 18 and 65 years old who received the Ad26.COV2.S COVID-19 vaccine or a placebo. The starting material was peripheral blood, obtained in a trial of Ad26.COV2.S vaccine versus placebo. The genes are TRBV5-6 and TRBJ2-7, with D unclear. This CDR3 is CASSLGNEGSYEQYF. CDR3 DNA sequence: TGTGCCAGCAGCTTGGGGAACGAAGGGTCCTACGAGCAGTACTTC.